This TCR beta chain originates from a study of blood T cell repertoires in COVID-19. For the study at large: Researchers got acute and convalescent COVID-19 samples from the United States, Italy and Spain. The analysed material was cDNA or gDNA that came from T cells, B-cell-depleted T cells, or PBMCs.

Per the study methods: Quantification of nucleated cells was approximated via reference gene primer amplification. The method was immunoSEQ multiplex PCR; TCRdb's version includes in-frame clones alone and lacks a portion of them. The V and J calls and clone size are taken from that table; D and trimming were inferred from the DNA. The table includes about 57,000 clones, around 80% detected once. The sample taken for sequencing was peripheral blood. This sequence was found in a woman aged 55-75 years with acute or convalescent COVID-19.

The DNA for the CDR3 is TGTGCCAGCAGCTTATTCACTAGTTCCACAGATACGCAGTATTTT. This gives the protein CASSLFTSSTDTQYF. This sequence joins TRBV11-3 and TRBJ2-3; D may be TRBD2 (5 bases). V was trimmed by 2 bases and J by 2 bases, leaving 11 bases between them. The CDR3 extends over 15 amino acids. CDR1 is SGHNT and CDR2 is YENEEA in the germline V gene.